This passage covers 8 T cell receptor beta chains from one sample sequenced in a study of cytomegalovirus exposure and HLA in healthy donors. Primers included in the PCR were 60 Vbeta and 13 Jbeta primers. Repertoires were generated with immunoSEQ multiplex PCR, while TCRdb's copy carries only in-frame clones and drops some. The sample yields roughly 120,000 clones, about 76% seen once. The sequenced material came from PBMCs. The receptors were sampled from a woman younger than 45 in good health and CMV-seronegative.

V is TRBV5-1 and J is TRBJ2-7; no reliable D call. Germline CDR1 and CDR2: SGHRS and YFSETQ. Trimming shortened V by 2 bases and J by 0 bases, and 9 bases separated the two germline ends. CDR3 length: 14 residues. CDR3 region: CASSFSHPSYEQYF. The CDR3 region has the DNA TGCGCCAGCAGCTTTAGTCACCCCTCCTACGAGCAGTACTTC.

CDR3 residues: CASSQDRSTDTQYF. The CDR3 DNA follows: TGCGCCAGCAGCCAGGACAGGAGCACAGATACGCAGTATTTT. The rearrangement joins TRBV4-1 to TRBJ2-3; 7 positions agree with TRBD1. Germline lookup yields CDR1 MGHRA and CDR2 YSYEKL. CDR3 length: 14 residues. V lost 3 bases, J lost 0 bases, and 0 bases stayed unmatched.

V and J are TRBV10-1 and TRBJ2-3; 10 nucleotides match TRBD2. Losses at the gene ends were 3 bases for V and 3 bases for J; bases not matched to a gene: 6. Germline V CDR1 and CDR2: WNHNN, SYGVQD (reference sequence). CDR3 length equals 16 residues. CDR3 DNA: TGCGCCAGCAGTGATTTGAAGCGGGAGGGAACAGATACGCAGTATTTT. Translating gives CASSDLKREGTDTQYF.

This clone was recorded a few times. The J gene is TRBJ2-4, the V gene TRBV5-6, with D possibly being TRBD1 (5 bases). Germline V gives CDR1 SGHDT, CDR2 YYEEEE. This CDR3 contains 13 residues. Trimming removed 6 bases at V and 11 bases at J, with 18 bases between. The CDR3 DNA follows: TGTGCCAGCACCCAAGGCAGGGTCTCGGTTCAGTACTTC. Translation gives CASTQGRVSVQYF.

The chain links TRBV5-6 to TRBJ1-6; D perhaps matches TRBD1 (6 bases). Per the germline V gene, CDR1 is SGHDT and CDR2 is YYEEEE. With 0 bases removed from V and 7 bases from J, the gap between germline ends came to 8 bases. The CDR3 loop spans 14 amino acids. The CDR3 DNA follows: TGTGCCAGCAGCTTGGGGCAGGGGAATTCACCCCTCCACTTT. The encoded protein is CASSLGQGNSPLHF.

This clone was detected only once. V and J are TRBV19 and TRBJ2-2; 8 bases agree with TRBD2. The CDR3 consists of 14 residues. The germline V gene encodes CDR1 LNHDA and CDR2 SQIVND (reference sequence). With V trimmed by 4 bases and J by 5 bases, 3 bases remained unmatched. The CDR3 nucleotides read TGTGCCAGTAGTAAAGCGGGAGAAACCGGGGAGCTGTTTTTT. This encodes CASSKAGETGELFF.

The CDR3 DNA reads TGTGCTAGTGGTTTGGTGGCTAGCGGGGGCCTCACCGGGGAGCTGTTTTTT. It encodes CASGLVASGGLTGELFF. The chain employs TRBV12-5 and TRBJ2-2; 10 positions match TRBD2. The V gene end was trimmed by 0 bases and the J gene end by 4 bases; junction bases not matched to a gene: 5. Germline V gene lookup returns CDR1 LGHNT and CDR2 FRNRAP. CDR3 length equals 17 residues.

The chain uses TRBV18 and TRBJ2-3; the match to TRBD2 covers 14 bases. In germline, CDR1 is KGHSH, CDR2 LQKENI. The V segment lost 5 bases and the J segment 3 bases; nucleotides outside the gene matches: 10. The CDR3 totals 18 residues. This CDR3 is CASSSEVGTSGSTDTQYF. Written as DNA, the CDR3 is TGTGCCAGCTCATCGGAGGTCGGGACTAGCGGGAGTACAGATACGCAGTATTTT.